This record concerns one T cell receptor (beta chain) sequence. Ten or more counts support this clonotype. Its antigen is currently not known. Base quality data are lacking; no much larger clone is found one base away. The CDR3 runs 13 residues from the cysteine to the phenylalanine. Kept here is only the CDR3 DNA, which spans 39 bases and is read in frame from base 1. Unmatched junction bases come to 5, with V trimmed by 3 bases and J by 10 bases. Reading the germline V gene gives CDR1 SGHAT and CDR2 FQNNGV. This sample was taken from a study of early T cells in non-severe SARS-CoV-2 infection listed by TCRdb under 2021. With regard to the full study: TCR sequencing used bulk RNA from unsorted whole blood, so alpha and beta chains could not be paired.

This was a case-control study nested in a cohort of healthcare workers in London, UK, who had nasopharyngeal swab PCR tests and blood samples taken every week. Healthcare workers were recruited during the week of the UK lockdown, between 23 and 31 March 2020, and followed weekly for up to roughly 16 weeks. Broad study findings and their caveats: VDJdb matching was skewed toward anti-spike CD8 responses and likely underestimated virus-specific expansions, missing private and CD4 specificities.

The method was 5' RACE. Sequencing used a NextSeq 500. The TCR library protocol attached unique molecular identifiers to individual cDNA molecules to correct for sequencing error and PCR bias. Both TCR alpha and beta chains were sequenced, and tight co-correlation was observed between alpha and beta sequence abundances in each sample. In the paper's pipeline: Decombinator V4 was used to annotate the V gene, J gene and CDR3 of the TCR sequences. TCRs were defined as expanded if a significant change between any two time points was detected under a Poisson model with p below 0.0001. TCR abundances were normalised to the total number of TCRs sequenced per sample and expressed as counts per million. MAIT TCRs were defined by TRAV1-2 paired with TRAJ12, TRAJ20 or TRAJ33, and iNKT TCRs by TRAV10 paired with TRAJ18. VDJdb, accessed 1 November 2021, was searched for CMV, EBV and SARS-CoV-2 annotated TCRs, with TCRs annotated for multiple antigens excluded. Through fastp at Q25 and MiXCR, TCRdb rebuilt clones from the public reads, retaining in-frame beta chains. All rows with the same CDR3 protein become a single entry with the most common DNA and genes. The V and J calls and clone size are TCRdb's, not the authors'. The sample records roughly 90,000 distinct CDR3 sequences, about an eighth of which are singletons. The ten most abundant clones make up under 4% of the sample.

Sequencing was carried out using whole blood. The TCR was taken from an adult who was a healthcare worker with PCR-confirmed SARS-CoV-2 infection or an uninfected control (not recorded which). The chain uses TRBV11-2 and TRBJ2-1; TRBD2 fits 8 bases in the junction. The sequenced DNA: TGTGCCAGCAGCTTGGGCCTAGCGGGCGAGCAGTTCTTC. This encodes CASSLGLAGEQFF.